The T cell receptor (beta chain) under discussion was sequenced for a study of molecular identifiers for immune sequencing clone quantification. Overall study context: Replicate experiments divided RNA from around 20,000 or 100,000 naive CD8 cells into five parts and sequenced four.

Via MiXCR, TCRdb re-called the PCR reads, giving one row per CDR3 protein. This sample has 550,000 to 750,000 distinct CDR3 sequences, with roughly 21% found just once. Trimming took off 0 bases at V and 0 bases at J, with 7 bases between the two ends. Germline-derived CDR1 and CDR2 are SGHKS and YYEKEE (reference sequence). The CDR3 is made up of 15 amino acids. This clonotype was seen repeatedly, ten times or more. The antigen remains unidentified. General study findings and limits: Amid some 900,000 naive cells, spiked Jurkat TCR RNA from one cell was reportedly still detectable.

Sequenced material: naive CD8+ T cells from blood, with Jurkat cell RNA spiked in. Indicated subset: FACS-sorted CD8+CD4-CCR7+CD45RA+ naive T cells. The TCR was taken from a human donor in good health. Some libraries in this study had Jurkat cell RNA spiked in. The chain employs TRBV5-5 and TRBJ1-5, with D hard to call. The CDR3 region has the DNA TGTGCCAGCAGCTTGGGCACGTATAGCAATCAGCCCCAGCATTTT. Protein sequence: CASSLGTYSNQPQHF.